Listed below are T cell receptor beta chains from one sample, sequenced in a study of cytomegalovirus exposure and HLA in healthy donors. TCRdb keeps only in-frame clones here, not all; method: immunoSEQ multiplex PCR. This sample has some 200,000 clones, with 80% to 85% found just once. Sequenced material: PBMCs. Source of these receptors: a middle-aged man in good health and CMV-seropositive. The CDR3 runs from the conserved cysteine through the conserved F or W. The D gene is left open where the match is weak.

V: TRBV27
D: .
CDR3: CASSLFSSQDYEQYF

V: TRBV5-6
D: .
CDR3: CASSLSSGAWETQYF

V: TRBV7-2
D: TRBD1
CDR3: CASSFRGGAYNEQFF

V: TRBV10-3
D: TRBD2
CDR3: CAISGLAGSYEQYF

V: TRBV5-1
D: .
CDR3: CASSTDMGQETQYF

V: TRBV14
D: TRBD1
CDR3: CASSQGDDRGPGYTF

V: TRBV18
D: .
CDR3: CASSPPGGAQETQYF

V: TRBV30
D: .
CDR3: CAWIPGTYEQYF

V: TRBV5-4
D: TRBD1
CDR3: CASSHGTGGPGNTIYF

V: TRBV5-4
D: .
CDR3: CASSTGQGGYQETQYF

V: TRBV27
D: TRBD2
CDR3: CASSLSPRGGRAEQFF

V: TRBV9
D: .
CDR3: CASSVGVVSAEQYF

V: TRBV7-2
D: .
CDR3: CASRLTYEQYF

V: TRBV5-5
D: .
CDR3: CASSSGATSGELFF

V: TRBV28
D: .
CDR3: CASSLQGKNYYNEQFF

V: TRBV27
D: TRBD1
CDR3: CASRPSGQVLYQPQHF

V: TRBV19
D: .
CDR3: CASSPTAMNTEAFF

V: TRBV5-5
D: .
CDR3: CASSFINTEAFF

V: TRBV7-9
D: .
CDR3: CASSLARGQPQHF

V: TRBV28
D: .
CDR3: CASSTREGRNEAFF

V: TRBV7-8
D: TRBD1
CDR3: CASSLKGAGTDTQYF

V: TRBV4-3
D: .
CDR3: CASSQDQGRGEQFF

V: TRBV19
D: .
CDR3: CASSPQWNTEAFF

V: TRBV28
D: .
CDR3: CASKPGANVLTF

V: TRBV7-2
D: .
CDR3: CASSSRQYNYGYTF

V: TRBV28
D: TRBD2
CDR3: CAAEGGGGANTGELFF

V: TRBV30
D: .
CDR3: CAWRQGRNTEAFF

V: TRBV11-1
D: TRBD1
CDR3: CASRRQGNNEQFF

V: TRBV18
D: .
CDR3: CASSPGGGRTEAFF

V: TRBV5-6
D: .
CDR3: CASRGQTSYEQYF

V: TRBV5-1
D: TRBD2
CDR3: CASSSSAGTSGYNEQFF

V: TRBV12-2
D: .
CDR3: CASRQVPTDTQYF

V: TRBV19
D: .
CDR3: CASSPGYNEQYF

V: TRBV19
D: TRBD2
CDR3: CASNTGLAGGQETQYF

V: TRBV5-1
D: .
CDR3: CASRTEPRGDTQYF

V: TRBV7-8
D: TRBD2
CDR3: CASRRAGRLETQYF

V: TRBV5-8
D: .
CDR3: CASRGGLEEKLFF

V: TRBV7-3
D: TRBD1
CDR3: CASSLMGDRGSNEQFF

V: TRBV7-7
D: .
CDR3: CASSLALGAIQETQYF

V: TRBV5-1
D: .
CDR3: CASSFQVLVSDEQFF

V: TRBV27
D: TRBD2
CDR3: CACSQIAGANSYEQYF

V: TRBV5-1
D: .
CDR3: CASSLGPGPDTQYF

V: TRBV19
D: .
CDR3: CASTRGIMNTEAFF

V: TRBV6-5
D: .
CDR3: CASSKQVNTEAFF

V: TRBV18
D: .
CDR3: CASSRAGSTDTQYF

V: TRBV7-9
D: .
CDR3: CASHTDASTDTQYF

V: TRBV30
D: TRBD1
CDR3: CAWSVGDRGGETQYF

V: TRBV5-1
D: TRBD1
CDR3: CASSDGQGLSYGYTF

V: TRBV9
D: TRBD1
CDR3: CASSSGTGGVTEAFF

V: TRBV28
D: TRBD2
CDR3: CASSPGTSGEGGETQYF

V: TRBV7-2
D: .
CDR3: CASSLEGRGASTDTQYF

V: TRBV27
D: TRBD1
CDR3: CASSVGQGDYDEQFF

V: TRBV28
D: .
CDR3: CASSLDRELFF

V: TRBV10-2
D: .
CDR3: CASRTLGREGDGYTF